One T cell receptor beta chain is described in this entry. The data belong to a study of blood T cell repertoires in COVID-19. Study-level information: Acute and convalescent COVID-19 specimens originated in the United States, Italy and Spain. In each case, the material was cDNA or gDNA derived from T cells, B-cell-depleted T cells, or PBMCs.

Methods used by the authors: Estimates of nucleated cell counts were drawn from the amplification of reference gene primers. Only in-frame clones appear in the TCRdb table, and some are missing; sequencing was by immunoSEQ multiplex PCR. V, J and clone size are those of that table, while D and trimming were read from the DNA. The table has fewer than 200,000 clones, more than 70% seen once. The receptor comes from a man in his fifties who had recovered from COVID-19. The source material was peripheral blood.

The CDR3 nucleotides are TGTGCCAGCAGCGTAGGGACAGCAGGAAATGAAAAACTGTTTTTT. Its protein product is CASSVGTAGNEKLFF. The chain has TRBV9 and TRBJ1-4; tentative D call: TRBD1 (6 bases). V was pared by 0 bases and J by 5 bases, with 11 bases between. The germline V gene has CDR1 SGDLS and CDR2 YYNGEE. The CDR3 spans 15 residues.